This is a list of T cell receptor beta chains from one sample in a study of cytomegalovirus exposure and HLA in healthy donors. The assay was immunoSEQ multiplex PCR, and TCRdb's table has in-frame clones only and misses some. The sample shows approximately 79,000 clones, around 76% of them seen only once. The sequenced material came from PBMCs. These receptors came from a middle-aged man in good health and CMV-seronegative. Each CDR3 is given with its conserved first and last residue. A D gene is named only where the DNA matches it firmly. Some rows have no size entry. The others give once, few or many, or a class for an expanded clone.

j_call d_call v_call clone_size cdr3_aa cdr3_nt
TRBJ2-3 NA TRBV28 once CASSPPSTDTQYF TGTGCCAGCAGTCCCCCGAGCACAGATACGCAGTATTTT
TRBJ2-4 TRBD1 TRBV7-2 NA CASSYSGGDRYIQYF TGTGCCAGCAGTTATTCAGGGGGCGATAGGTACATTCAGTACTTC
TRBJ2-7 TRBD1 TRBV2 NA CASSLNRGNEQYF TGTGCCAGCAGTTTGAACAGGGGGAACGAGCAGTACTTC
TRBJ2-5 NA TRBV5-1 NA CASSETGQETQYF TGCGCCAGCAGCGAGACAGGCCAAGAGACCCAGTACTTC
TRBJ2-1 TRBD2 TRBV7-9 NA CASSQGLAGSNEQFF TGTGCCAGCAGCCAAGGACTAGCGGGGAGCAATGAGCAGTTCTTC
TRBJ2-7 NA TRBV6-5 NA CASSRTFGEQYF TGTGCCAGCAGCCGTACATTTGGCGAGCAGTACTTC
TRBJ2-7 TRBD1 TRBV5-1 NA CASSAGGHWGSHEQYF TGCGCCAGCAGCGCAGGGGGACATTGGGGTTCCCACGAGCAGTACTTC
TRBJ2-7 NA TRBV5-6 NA CASSLEDRYEQYF TGTGCCAGCAGCTTGGAGGACAGATACGAGCAGTACTTC
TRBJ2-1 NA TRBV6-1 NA CASRLSTYNEQFF TGTGCCAGCAGGTTATCCACTTACAATGAGCAGTTCTTC
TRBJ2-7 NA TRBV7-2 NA CASSLGLSGEQYF TGTGCCAGCAGCCTGGGACTCTCCGGCGAGCAGTACTTC
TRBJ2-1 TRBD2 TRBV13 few CASSPPGERDRNEQFF TGTGCCAGCAGCCCCCCCGGTGAGCGGGATCGGAATGAGCAGTTCTTC
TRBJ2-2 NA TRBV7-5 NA CARSLDYDTGELFF TGTGCCAGAAGTCTAGACTATGACACCGGGGAGCTGTTTTTT
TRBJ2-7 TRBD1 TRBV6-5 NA CASSPSGTGIYEQYF TGTGCCAGCAGCCCCTCCGGGACAGGGATCTACGAGCAGTACTTC
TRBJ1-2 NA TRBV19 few CASSPASANYGYTF TGTGCCAGTAGTCCCGCGAGCGCCAACTATGGCTACACCTTC
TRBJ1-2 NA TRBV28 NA CASSLTGQYGYTF TGTGCCAGCAGTTTAACAGGGCAGTATGGCTACACCTTC
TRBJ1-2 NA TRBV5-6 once CASSLGGLGSYTF TGTGCCAGCAGCTTGGGGGGGCTTGGCTCTTACACCTTC
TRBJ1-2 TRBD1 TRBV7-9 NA CATVGRGLRGYTF TGTGCCACCGTAGGCAGGGGGCTGAGAGGCTACACCTTC
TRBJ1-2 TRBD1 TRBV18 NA CASSLDREYGYTF TGTGCCAGCTCACTTGACAGGGAGTATGGCTACACCTTC
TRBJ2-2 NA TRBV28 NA CATMRGGRLNTGELFF TGTGCCACTATGCGGGGCGGCCGATTGAACACCGGGGAGCTGTTTTTT
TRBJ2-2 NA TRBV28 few CASRGGYGSNTGELFF TGTGCCAGCAGGGGGGGTTATGGTTCGAACACCGGGGAGCTGTTTTTT
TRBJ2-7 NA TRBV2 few CASSYTETYEQYF TGTGCCAGCAGTTATACAGAAACCTACGAGCAGTACTTC
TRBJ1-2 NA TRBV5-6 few CASSLAGTSNYGYTF TGTGCCAGCAGCTTAGCGGGAACCTCCAACTATGGCTACACCTTC
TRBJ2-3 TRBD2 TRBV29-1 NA CSAGEASGRTDTQYF TGCAGCGCTGGGGAGGCTAGCGGGAGGACAGATACGCAGTATTTT
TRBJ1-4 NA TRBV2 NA CASTQTTTNEKLFF TGTGCCAGCACCCAAACTACAACTAATGAAAAACTGTTTTTT
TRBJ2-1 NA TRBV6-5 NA CASSTQTGREDEQFF TGTGCCAGCAGTACCCAGACAGGTCGTGAGGATGAGCAGTTCTTC
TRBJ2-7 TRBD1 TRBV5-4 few CAVRRDRGRGYEQYF TGTGCCGTCCGCCGGGACAGGGGGAGAGGCTACGAGCAGTACTTC
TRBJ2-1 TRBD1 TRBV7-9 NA CATEGDRGLNEQFF TGTGCCACCGAGGGGGACAGGGGGCTCAATGAGCAGTTCTTC
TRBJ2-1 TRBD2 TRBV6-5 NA CASSGRAYNEQFF TGTGCCAGTAGCGGGAGGGCCTACAATGAGCAGTTCTTC
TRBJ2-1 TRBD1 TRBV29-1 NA CSGRQGVSEQFF TGCAGCGGCCGGCAGGGGGTAAGTGAGCAGTTCTTC
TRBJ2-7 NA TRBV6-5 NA CASSYSFQGPTLEQYF TGTGCCAGCAGTTACTCATTCCAGGGCCCTACCCTCGAGCAGTACTTC
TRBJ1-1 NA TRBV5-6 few CASSLTGTEAFF TGTGCCAGCAGCTTAACAGGCACTGAAGCTTTCTTT
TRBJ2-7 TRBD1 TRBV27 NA CASRIGGSSYEQYF TGTGCCAGCAGAATAGGGGGCAGCTCCTACGAGCAGTACTTC
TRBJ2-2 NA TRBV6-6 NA CASSPPQGNTGELFF TGTGCCAGCAGCCCCCCACAGGGTAACACCGGGGAGCTGTTTTTT
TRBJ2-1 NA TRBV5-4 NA CASSLGSSSYNEQFF TGTGCCAGCAGTTTGGGGAGTAGCTCCTACAATGAGCAGTTCTTC
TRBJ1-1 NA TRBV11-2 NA CASSLKTRNTEAFF TGTGCCAGCAGCCTAAAAACCCGTAACACTGAAGCTTTCTTT
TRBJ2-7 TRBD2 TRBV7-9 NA CASSKRGPSGYEQYF TGTGCCAGCAGCAAGCGGGGTCCTAGCGGGTACGAGCAGTACTTC
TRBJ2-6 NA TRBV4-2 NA CASSQDEGGANVLTF TGTGCCAGCAGCCAAGATGAGGGAGGGGCCAACGTCCTGACTTTC
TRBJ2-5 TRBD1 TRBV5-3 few CARSNWTGTETQYF TGTGCCAGAAGCAACTGGACAGGCACAGAGACCCAGTACTTC
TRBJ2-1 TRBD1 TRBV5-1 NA CASNPSGTAYNEQFF TGCGCCAGCAACCCGTCCGGGACAGCCTACAATGAGCAGTTCTTC
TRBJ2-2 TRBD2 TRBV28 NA CASSHHSGSRGAGELFF TGTGCCAGCAGTCATCATAGCGGGAGCCGCGGAGCCGGGGAACTGTTTTTT
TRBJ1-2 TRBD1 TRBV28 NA CASGRTGAIYGYTF TGTGCCAGCGGACGGACAGGGGCGATCTATGGCTACACCTTC
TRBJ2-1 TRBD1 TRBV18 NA CASSPLPGQGNNEQFF TGTGCCAGCTCACCGCTCCCGGGACAGGGCAACAATGAGCAGTTCTTC
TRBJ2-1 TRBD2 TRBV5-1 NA CASSGLVVNEQFF TGCGCCAGCAGCGGACTAGTGGTGAATGAGCAGTTCTTC
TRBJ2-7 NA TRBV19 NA CASSTATTGYEQYF TGTGCCAGTAGTACGGCTACCACAGGGTACGAGCAGTACTTC
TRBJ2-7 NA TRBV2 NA CASSKQYEQYF TGTGCCAGCAGCAAACAGTACGAGCAGTACTTC
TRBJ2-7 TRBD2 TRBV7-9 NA CATVAGVGYEQYF TGTGCCACCGTAGCGGGAGTGGGCTACGAGCAGTACTTC
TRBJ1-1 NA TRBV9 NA CASSLSTANTEAFF TGTGCCAGCAGCCTATCGACAGCGAACACTGAAGCTTTCTTT
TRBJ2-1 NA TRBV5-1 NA CASSIDFYNEQFF TGCGCCAGCAGCATAGACTTCTACAATGAGCAGTTCTTC
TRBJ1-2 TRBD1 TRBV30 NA CAWSEQGTYGYTF TGTGCCTGGAGCGAACAGGGGACCTATGGCTACACCTTC
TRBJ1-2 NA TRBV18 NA CASSPRGGRYGYTF TGTGCCAGCTCACCACGAGGAGGGCGCTACGGCTACACCTTC
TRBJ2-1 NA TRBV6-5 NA CASSFNRDEQFF TGTGCCAGCAGTTTCAACAGGGATGAGCAGTTCTTC
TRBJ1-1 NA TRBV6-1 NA CASSEAHGLGEAFF TGTGCCAGCAGTGAAGCGCACGGGTTGGGTGAAGCTTTCTTT
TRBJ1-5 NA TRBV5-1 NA CASRHEGEGQPQHF TGCGCCAGCAGGCACGAGGGGGAAGGCCAGCCCCAGCATTTT